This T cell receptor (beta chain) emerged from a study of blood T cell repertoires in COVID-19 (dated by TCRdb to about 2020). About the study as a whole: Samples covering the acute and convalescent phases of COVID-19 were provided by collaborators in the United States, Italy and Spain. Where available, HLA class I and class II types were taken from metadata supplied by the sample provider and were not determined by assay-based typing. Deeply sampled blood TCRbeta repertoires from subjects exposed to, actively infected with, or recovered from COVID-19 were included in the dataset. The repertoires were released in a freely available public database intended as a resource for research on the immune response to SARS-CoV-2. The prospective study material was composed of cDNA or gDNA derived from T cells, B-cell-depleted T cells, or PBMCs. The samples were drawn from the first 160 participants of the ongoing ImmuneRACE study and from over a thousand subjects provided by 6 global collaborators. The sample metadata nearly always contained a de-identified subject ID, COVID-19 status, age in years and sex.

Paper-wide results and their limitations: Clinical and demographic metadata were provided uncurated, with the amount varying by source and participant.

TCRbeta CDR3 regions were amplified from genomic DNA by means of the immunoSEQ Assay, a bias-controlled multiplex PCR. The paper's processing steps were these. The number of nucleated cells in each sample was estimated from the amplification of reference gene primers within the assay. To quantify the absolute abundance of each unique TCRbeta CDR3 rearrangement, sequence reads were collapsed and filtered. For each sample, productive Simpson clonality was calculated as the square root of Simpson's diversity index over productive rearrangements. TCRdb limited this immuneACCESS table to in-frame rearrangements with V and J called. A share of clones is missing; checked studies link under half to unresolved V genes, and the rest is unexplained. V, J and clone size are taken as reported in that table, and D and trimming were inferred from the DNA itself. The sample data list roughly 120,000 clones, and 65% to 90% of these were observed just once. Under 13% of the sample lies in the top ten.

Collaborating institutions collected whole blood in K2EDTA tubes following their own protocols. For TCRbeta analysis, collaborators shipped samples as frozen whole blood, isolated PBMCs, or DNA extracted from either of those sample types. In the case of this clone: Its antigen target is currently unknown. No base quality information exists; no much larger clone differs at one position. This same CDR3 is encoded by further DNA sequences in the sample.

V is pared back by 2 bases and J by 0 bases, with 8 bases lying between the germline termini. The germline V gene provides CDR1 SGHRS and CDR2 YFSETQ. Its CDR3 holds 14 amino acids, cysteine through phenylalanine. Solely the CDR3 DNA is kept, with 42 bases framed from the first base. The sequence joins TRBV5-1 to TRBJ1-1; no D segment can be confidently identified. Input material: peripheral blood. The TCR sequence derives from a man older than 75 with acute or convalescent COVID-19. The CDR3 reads CASSLGGLNTEAFF. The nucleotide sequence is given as TGCGCCAGCAGCTTAGGAGGGTTGAACACTGAAGCTTTCTTT. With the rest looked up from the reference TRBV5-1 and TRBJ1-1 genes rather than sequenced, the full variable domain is KAGVTQTPRYLIKTRGQQVTLSCSPISGHRSVSWYQQTPGQGLQFLFEYFSETQRNKGNFPGRFSGRQFSNSRSEMNVSTLELGDSALYLCASSLGGLNTEAFFGQGTRLTVV.